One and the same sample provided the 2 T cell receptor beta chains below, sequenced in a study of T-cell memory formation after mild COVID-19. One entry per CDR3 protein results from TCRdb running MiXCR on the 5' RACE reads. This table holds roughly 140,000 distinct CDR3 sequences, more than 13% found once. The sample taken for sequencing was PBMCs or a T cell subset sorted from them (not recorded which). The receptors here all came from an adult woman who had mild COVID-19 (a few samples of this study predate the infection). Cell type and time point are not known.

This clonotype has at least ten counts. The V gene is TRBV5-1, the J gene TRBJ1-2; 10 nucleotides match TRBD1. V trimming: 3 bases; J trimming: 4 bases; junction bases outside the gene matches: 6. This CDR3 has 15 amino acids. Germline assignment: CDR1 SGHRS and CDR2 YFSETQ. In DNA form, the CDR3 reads TGCGCCAGCAGCTCCGGGGACAGGGGAGGCTATGGCTACACCTTC. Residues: CASSSGDRGGYGYTF.

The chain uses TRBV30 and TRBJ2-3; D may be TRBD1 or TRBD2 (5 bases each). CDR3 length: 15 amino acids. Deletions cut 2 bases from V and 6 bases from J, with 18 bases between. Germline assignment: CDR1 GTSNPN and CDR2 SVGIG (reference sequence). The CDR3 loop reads CAWSWGSYYEDTQYF. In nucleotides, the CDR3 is TGTGCCTGGAGTTGGGGGTCGTACTATGAGGATACGCAGTATTTT.